This TCR beta chain was found in a study of blood T cell repertoires in COVID-19. For the study at large: PBMCs, B-cell-depleted T cells, or T cells were the source of the cDNA or gDNA that made up the material.

V shed 2 bases and J shed 6 bases, with 16 bases lying between them. The CDR3 extends over 14 amino acids. Germline V lookup: CDR1 GTSNPN, CDR2 SVGIG (reference sequence). Individuals aged about 18 to 90 years were recruited from 20 to 25 US areas. Participants reported their clinical history, and cohort assignment relied on those reports. TCRdb's copy holds only in-frame clones and misses some; the assay was immunoSEQ multiplex PCR. This table has 300,000 to 400,000 clones, roughly nine tenths appearing once. The chain combines TRBV30 with TRBJ1-1, with a weak D call TRBD1 (6 bases). The sequence was collected from a man in his 60s who had recovered from COVID-19. Sequenced sample: PBMCs or T cells enriched from blood (not recorded which). In nucleotides, the CDR3 is TGTGCCTGGAGTACCTACAGGGTGAGGCCTGAAGCTTTCTTT. This translates into CAWSTYRVRPEAFF.